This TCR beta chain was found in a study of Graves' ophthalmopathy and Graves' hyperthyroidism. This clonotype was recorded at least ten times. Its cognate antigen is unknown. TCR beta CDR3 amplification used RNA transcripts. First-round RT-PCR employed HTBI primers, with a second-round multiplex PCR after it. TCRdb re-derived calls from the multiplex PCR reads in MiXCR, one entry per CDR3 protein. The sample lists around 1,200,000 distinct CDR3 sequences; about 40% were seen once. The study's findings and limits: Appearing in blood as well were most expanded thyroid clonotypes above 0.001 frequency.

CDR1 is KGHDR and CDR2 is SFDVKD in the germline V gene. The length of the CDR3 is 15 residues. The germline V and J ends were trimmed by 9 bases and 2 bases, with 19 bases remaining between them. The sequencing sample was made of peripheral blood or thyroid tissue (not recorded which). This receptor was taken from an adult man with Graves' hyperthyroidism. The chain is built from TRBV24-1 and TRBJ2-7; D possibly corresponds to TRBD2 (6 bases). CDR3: CATGSSRERPYEQYF. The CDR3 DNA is TGTGCCACCGGTTCGTCTCGGGAGCGTCCCTACGAGCAGTACTTC.